The clone carrying this T cell receptor beta chain was seen a handful of times. Trimming cost V 6 bases and J 4 bases, with 12 bases left between them. CDR1 and CDR2 from the germline V gene are LNHNV and YYDKDF (reference sequence). The CDR3 runs to 13 residues. Sequencing used immunoSEQ multiplex PCR; TCRdb keeps in-frame clones, though not all of them. Of hundreds of thousands of clones listed, about two thirds are singletons. This entry is derived from a study of shared clonotypes between healthy human individuals. Study-wide background: Three plates were used per donor for CD4 naive, three for CD4 memory, two for CD8 naive and one for CD8 memory.

The chain carries TRBV15 and TRBJ1-1, with D uncertain. The sequencing input was memory CD4+ T cells sorted from blood. Stated subset: CD45RA-negative fraction. This receptor was obtained from a woman in her twenties or thirties in good health. The CDR3 sequence is CATRSEDTTEAFF. The CDR3 DNA sequence: TGTGCCACCAGGTCGGAAGACACCACTGAAGCTTTCTTT.